The sequence of this T cell receptor (beta chain) was determined in a study of human T cells and chemical hapten exposure. Overall study: Small volume differences among pooled libraries mainly caused per-sample TCR yield variation.

This clonotype was counted at least ten times. Antigen unknown. Unique molecular identifiers were attached to individual cDNA molecules during library preparation. Each CDR3 protein is one row after TCRdb ran MiXCR on the RACE reads. The sample lists 38,000 or so distinct CDR3 sequences; over 7.5% were seen once. Study conclusions and caveats: Expanded TCRs showed more large CDR3 clusters than pre-sensitization or healthy control sets.

Time point meaning: patch test 3, about 24 weeks after DPC sensitization. Treatment meaning: therapeutic diphenylcyclopropenone sensitization with weekly scalp DPC. Extraction yielded total RNA from whole blood (unfractionated). Investigators collected blood before applying each patch test. This receptor was identified in a man aged 50 or older with alopecia areata. Some clones in this sample may be carry-over from other donors' samples. Sequences were derived from whole blood, sampled in connection with sensitization to the hapten diphenylcyclopropenone (DPC).

The DNA for the CDR3 is TGTGCCAGCAGCCCCACCTCCTACGAGCAGTACTTC. The encoded protein is CASSPTSYEQYF. V and J are TRBV28 and TRBJ2-7; D is unclear. Germline V lookup: CDR1 MDHEN, CDR2 SYDVKM. The CDR3 runs to 12 residues. V lost 6 bases and J lost 0, with 6 bases in between.